The entry below gives a single T cell receptor beta chain sequence along with its context. What antigen it recognizes has not been identified. Qualities for individual bases were not recorded, and no much larger clone is one base off. The CDR3 covers 15 residues, taking in both the cysteine and the phenylalanine. Only CDR3 DNA is held: 45 bases, read in frame from base 1. According to the germline V gene, CDR1 reads SGHVS and CDR2 reads FQNEAQ. The junction shows trimming of 3 bases on V and 5 bases on J, and the gene matches do not reach 5 bases of it. TCRbeta CDR3 regions were amplified from genomic DNA by means of the immunoSEQ Assay, a bias-controlled multiplex PCR. The source study handled its data this way. The number of nucleated cells in each sample was estimated from the amplification of reference gene primers within the assay. To quantify the absolute abundance of each unique TCRbeta CDR3 rearrangement, sequence reads were collapsed and filtered. For each sample, productive Simpson clonality was calculated as the square root of Simpson's diversity index across productive rearrangements. TCRdb carries this immuneACCESS record with in-frame sequences only. Its versions omit some clonotypes, under half of them owing to an unresolved V gene in the studies checked, with the rest unexplained. The V and J calls and clone size come from that table; D and trimming were worked out from the DNA. The sample table records roughly 250,000 clones; around 88% of these occur just once. The ten largest clones represent around 7.9% of the sample.

The data originate from a study of blood T cell repertoires in COVID-19 (dated by TCRdb to 2018 to 2021). The study in broad terms: The collaborator samples originated in the United States, Italy and Spain and spanned the acute and convalescent phases of COVID-19. The prospective study material was composed of cDNA or gDNA derived from T cells, B-cell-depleted T cells, or PBMCs. Subjects who had been exposed to COVID-19, were actively infected with it, or had recovered from it provided the deeply sampled blood TCRbeta repertoires that made up the dataset. The repertoires were released in a freely available public database meant as a resource for research on the immune response to SARS-CoV-2. The samples were drawn from two sources: the first 160 participants of the ongoing ImmuneRACE study, and 1,200 or so subjects contributed by 6 global collaborators. Nearly every sample came with metadata listing a de-identified subject ID, COVID-19 status, age in years and sex. HLA class I and class II types, where available, came from metadata supplied by the sample provider rather than from assay-based typing.

Collaborating institutions collected whole blood in K2EDTA tubes following their own protocols. Collaborator samples were shipped for TCRbeta analysis as frozen whole blood, isolated PBMCs, or DNA extracted from either sample type. The investigation overall reported the following: How much clinical and demographic metadata was included differed by source and by participant, and the metadata was provided uncurated.

The source material was peripheral blood. The chain joins TRBV7-8 to TRBJ2-3; TRBD1 lines up with 10 middle nucleotides. This receptor was obtained from a man aged 35 to 55 with active or convalescent COVID-19. At the DNA level, the sequence is TGTGCCAGCAGCTTGACAGGGGGCATAGGAGATACGCAGTATTTT. Its amino acids are CASSLTGGIGDTQYF.